Listed here are 16 T cell receptor beta chains from one sample, sequenced in a study of T cells after yellow fever vaccination. TCRdb independently ran MiXCR on the 5' RACE reads; one entry per CDR3 protein. This sample has a few hundred thousand distinct CDR3 sequences, with roughly 3.5% found just once. This sample comprised PBMCs, obtained on the day of the yellow fever booster vaccination. Receptors originate from a man between 18 and 35 years old who received the YFV17D yellow fever vaccine.

This clonotype was counted ten times or more. The chain has TRBV5-1 and TRBJ2-7; 7 bases fit TRBD1. This CDR3 region has 15 residues. V was clipped by 4 bases and J by 3 bases; unmatched bases: 10. Looked up from germline, CDR1 is SGHRS and CDR2 is YFSETQ. CDR3 in DNA: TGCGCCAGCAGCCCGTCACCGGGACAGATCTACGAGCAGTACTTC. Its protein product is CASSPSPGQIYEQYF. The complete variable domain, with remaining parts taken from reference TRBV5-1 and TRBJ2-7, reads KAGVTQTPRYLIKTRGQQVTLSCSPISGHRSVSWYQQTPGQGLQFLFEYFSETQRNKGNFPGRFSGRQFSNSRSEMNVSTLELGDSALYLCASSPSPGQIYEQYFGPGTRLTVT.

This clonotype was counted many times. The rearrangement uses TRBV18 and TRBJ1-4, with D possibly being TRBD1 (5 bases). The germline gives CDR1 KGHSH, CDR2 LQKENI. V dropped 3 bases and J dropped 0 bases, with 8 bases sitting between them. The CDR3 runs 15 residues. CDR3 protein: CASSPQGPTNEKLFF. The CDR3 DNA reads TGTGCCAGCTCACCGCAGGGTCCAACTAATGAAAAACTGTTTTTT.

The CDR3 spells CASSVAAGPNQPQHF. DNA of the CDR3: TGTGCCAGCAGCGTCGCGGCAGGGCCCAATCAGCCCCAGCATTTT. The chain recombines TRBV7-2 with TRBJ1-5, with D maybe TRBD1 (5 bases). The germline V gene has CDR1 SGHTA and CDR2 FQGNSA. This CDR3 has 15 residues. V was pared by 5 bases and J by 3 bases, with 14 bases between.

This clonotype was seen only a few times. V and J are TRBV12-3 or TRBV12-4 and TRBJ1-2, with 8 bases aligning to TRBD1. With V trimmed by 5 bases and J by 8 bases, 7 bases remained unmatched. The CDR3 has 13 residues. CDR3 DNA: TGTGCCAGCAGTCTCGGACAGGGCATGGGCTACACCTTC. Translating it yields CASSLGQGMGYTF.

This clonotype has at least ten counts. This chain links TRBV2 with TRBJ1-4; 7 bases line up with TRBD1. Losses at the gene ends were 8 bases for V and 8 bases for J; bases not matched to a gene: 11. The CDR3 has 14 amino acids. The germline V gene encodes CDR1 SNHLY and CDR2 FYNNEI. For the CDR3, the DNA is TGTGCCAGCGGCGCTGACAGGGTACGGGAAAAACTGTTTTTT. As protein: CASGADRVREKLFF.

The table lists this clonotype with a few counts. The chain joins TRBV2 to TRBJ2-5; D is undetermined. Germline assignment: CDR1 SNHLY and CDR2 FYNNEI. CDR3 size: 13 residues. The ends were cut back, 4 bases at V and 1 base at J, with 7 bases in the middle. The DNA of the CDR3 is TGTGCCAGCAGTGGGGAAATCCAAGAGACCCAGTACTTC. This sequence encodes CASSGEIQETQYF.

The chain employs TRBV20-1 and TRBJ1-1, with D tentatively TRBD1 (5 bases). V was clipped by 6 bases and J by 3 bases, with 14 bases between them. This CDR3 has 13 amino acids. CDR1 is DFQATT, CDR2 SNEGSKA, per germline (reference sequence). The CDR3, as DNA: TGCAGTGCCCACCCCGGGGGGGACACTGAAGCTTTCTTT. Translated: CSAHPGGDTEAFF.

This clonotype was detected ten times or more. The chain employs TRBV5-6 and TRBJ1-5; D perhaps matches TRBD1 (5 bases). Germline assignment: CDR1 SGHDT and CDR2 YYEEEE. The CDR3 has 13 amino acids. Trimming removed 4 bases from V and 6 bases from J, with 11 bases in between. The CDR3 DNA reads as TGTGCCAGCAGCACGGGTGGGGGTCAGCCCCAGCATTTT. It translates to CASSTGGGQPQHF.

The chain links TRBV5-1 to TRBJ2-1; D gene uncertain. Looked up from germline, CDR1 is SGHRS and CDR2 is YFSETQ. The CDR3 sequence is 16 residues long. The V gene lost 2 bases and the J gene lost 0 bases, with 12 bases spanning the gap. The CDR3 reads CASSFGWTLSYNEQFF. The CDR3 region has the DNA TGCGCCAGCAGCTTTGGGTGGACCCTCTCCTACAATGAGCAGTTCTTC.

This clonotype has at least ten counts. V is TRBV7-9 and J is TRBJ2-3, with 7 bases fitting TRBD1. The V gene's germline CDR1 is SEHNR and CDR2 FQNEAQ (reference sequence). This CDR3 contains 13 residues. Trimming removed 11 bases from V and 2 bases from J; junction bases left unmatched: 7. DNA for the CDR3: TGTGCCGGGAGACAGGGCCCCACAGATACGCAGTATTTT. It translates to CAGRQGPTDTQYF. The entire variable domain, with the rest obtained from reference TRBV7-9 and TRBJ2-3, is as follows: DTGVSQNPRHKITKRGQNVTFRCDPISEHNRLYWYRQTLGQGPEFLTYFQNEAQLEKSRLLSDRFSAERPKGSFSTLEIQRTEQGDSAMYLCAGRQGPTDTQYFGPGTRLTVL.

This clonotype has only a few counts. The gene calls are TRBV13 and TRBJ2-5, with TRBD2 matching over 9 bases. The trim removed 5 bases at V and 0 bases at J, leaving 7 bases unmatched. Germline V gene sequence: CDR1 PRHDT, CDR2 FYEKMQ (reference sequence). This CDR3 spans 16 amino acids. CDR3 DNA sequence: TGTGCCAGCAGCAATCAGCGGGGGGTTTACCAAGAGACCCAGTACTTC. Residues: CASSNQRGVYQETQYF.

This clonotype was counted only a few times. The chain employs TRBV20-1 and TRBJ2-3; D may be TRBD2 (6 bases). V was clipped by 4 bases and J by 2 bases, with 22 bases between them. Germline CDR1 DFQATT, CDR2 SNEGSKA (reference sequence). CDR3 length: 17 amino acids. CDR3 amino acids: CSATSPGLHLITDTQYF. The CDR3, as DNA: TGCAGTGCTACCTCCCCGGGACTCCACTTAATCACAGATACGCAGTATTTT.

The rearrangement uses TRBV6-2 or TRBV6-3 and TRBJ1-2, with 12 bases lining up with TRBD1. Trimming removed 2 bases from V and 8 bases from J; junction bases left unmatched: 9. Germline CDR1 reads MNHEY; CDR2 reads SVGEGT. The CDR3 contains 16 residues. This CDR3 is CASSYAPGQGAGGYTF. The CDR3 DNA is TGTGCCAGCAGTTACGCTCCGGGACAGGGGGCCGGAGGCTACACCTTC.

The sample holds many counts of this clonotype. This rearrangement joins TRBV7-8 to TRBJ2-7, with D tentatively TRBD2 (5 bases). The CDR3 runs 12 residues. The V end lost 7 bases, the J end lost 4 bases, and 11 bases lay between the germline ends. Germline CDR1 SGHVS, CDR2 FQNEAQ. The CDR3 sequence: CASTPGGYEQYF. In nucleotides, the CDR3 is TGTGCCAGCACCCCCGGCGGGTACGAGCAGTACTTC.

This clonotype was recorded at least ten times. The rearrangement links TRBV20-1 to TRBJ1-5, with a possible D match to TRBD1 (6 bases). Germline V gene lookup returns CDR1 DFQATT and CDR2 SNEGSKA (reference sequence). This CDR3 contains 14 residues. Between the trimmed V and J ends, which lost 6 bases and 3 bases, there was a span of 15 bases. CDR3 protein: CSAEGQPDNQPQHF. In nucleotides, the CDR3 is TGCAGTGCGGAAGGACAGCCAGACAATCAGCCCCAGCATTTT.

This clonotype was observed a few times. The chain carries TRBV28 and TRBJ2-7; either TRBD1 or TRBD2 may fit D (5 bases each). The CDR3 spans 14 residues. V was shortened by 6 bases and J by 3 bases, with 15 bases between the two germline ends. Germline values: CDR1 MDHEN, CDR2 SYDVKM. CDR3 nucleotides: TGTGCCAGCAGAACACCGGGACCGCTCTACGAGCAGTACTTC. It encodes CASRTPGPLYEQYF.